This T cell receptor (beta chain) is from a study of control samples from healthy donors and cancer patients (dated by TCRdb to the early 2020s). With respect to this clone: The target of this receptor is not known. The record has no base qualities; no much larger clone is one base away.

From a lookup of the germline V gene (reference sequence), CDR1 and CDR2 are LNHDA and SQIVND. The V end loses 0 bases and the J end loses 4 bases, and a stretch of 9 bases separates them. Reading from cysteine to phenylalanine, the CDR3 counts 14 amino acids. Left in the record is the CDR3 DNA by itself, 42 bases read in frame from the first base. Library method: the immunoSEQ multiplex PCR assay. Sourced from immuneACCESS, this table was stored by TCRdb with only in-frame sequences that have V and J called. A share of the clones is absent; for the studies checked, an unresolved V gene accounts for under half, and the remainder has no known explanation. The sample profile shows under 300,000 clones; more than 65% of them were found once. 10% to 15% of the sample is held by the ten biggest clonotypes.

What was sequenced was PBMCs. The chain is encoded by TRBV19 joined to TRBJ1-1; the D gene is possibly TRBD1, with 5 bases matching. The sequence was collected from a woman aged 55-70 years with lung cancer. The CDR3 protein: CASSIDGGSTEAFF. The nucleotide sequence is given as TGTGCCAGTAGTATAGACGGGGGAAGCACTGAAGCTTTCTTT.